This T cell receptor (beta chain) derives from a study of tumor-infiltrating lymphocytes in primary liver carcinoma. Study details: Sample yields of productive TCRbeta reads, ranging from roughly 3.65 to 7.13 million, were similar across tissue types.

The ends were cut back, 5 bases at V and 0 bases at J, with 17 bases in the middle. Germline V CDR1 and CDR2: MNHNY, SVGAGI (reference sequence). The CDR3 extends over 16 amino acids. Starting material of 450 to 550 ng total RNA yielded TCR beta cDNA via a constant-region primer. Three-round nested multiplex PCR performed with slightly modified ARM-PCR produced the TCR beta libraries. The study ran its first two PCR rounds for roughly 10 cycles each, using TRBV1-TRBV30 forward primers and a C-beta reverse primer. MiXCR, run by TCRdb on the multiplex PCR reads, gives a single entry per CDR3 protein. Of more than 100,000 distinct CDR3 sequences in the sample, around 70% were seen once. Unsorted bulk tissue of roughly 19-30 mg yielded co-extracted RNA and DNA. Every patient had chronic HBV infection and was treatment-naive. This clonotype was detected many times.

This sequence was found in a woman aged 55-69 years with primary liver carcinoma and hepatitis B virus infection. The sample taken for sequencing was tumor-adjacent normal liver tissue. V gene TRBV6-6 combines with J gene TRBJ2-7, with D maybe TRBD1 (7 bases). The CDR3 loop reads CASSPSQGTYSYEQYF. The CDR3, as DNA: TGTGCCAGCAGTCCCTCACAGGGGACTTACTCCTACGAGCAGTACTTC.